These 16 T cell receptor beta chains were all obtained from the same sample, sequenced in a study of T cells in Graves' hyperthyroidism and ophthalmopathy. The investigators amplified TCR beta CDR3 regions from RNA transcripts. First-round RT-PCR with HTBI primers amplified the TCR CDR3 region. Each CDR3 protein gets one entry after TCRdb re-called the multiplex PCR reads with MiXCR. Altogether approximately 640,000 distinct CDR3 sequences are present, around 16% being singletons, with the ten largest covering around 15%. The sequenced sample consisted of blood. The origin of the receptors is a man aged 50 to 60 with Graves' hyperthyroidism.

In DNA, the CDR3 is TGCAGCGATGTACCGGGACTAGCGGGAGGTCCGAAAAAATACGAGCAGTACTTC. As protein: CSDVPGLAGGPKKYEQYF. V is TRBV29-1 and J is TRBJ2-7; 15 bases fit TRBD2. The CDR3 spans 18 residues. V lost 7 bases to trimming and J lost 4 bases; unmatched junction nucleotides: 17. Germline lookup yields CDR1 SQVTM and CDR2 ANQGSEA.

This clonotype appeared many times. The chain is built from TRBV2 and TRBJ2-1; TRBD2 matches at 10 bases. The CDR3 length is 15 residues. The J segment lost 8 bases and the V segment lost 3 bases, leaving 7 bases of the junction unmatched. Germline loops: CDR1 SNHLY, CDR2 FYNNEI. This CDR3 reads CASSESSSGRYEQFF. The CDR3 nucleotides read TGTGCCAGCAGTGAGAGTTCTAGCGGGAGATATGAGCAGTTCTTC. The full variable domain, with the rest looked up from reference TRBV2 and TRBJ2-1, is EPEVTQTPSHQVTQMGQEVILRCVPISNHLYFYWYRQILGQKVEFLVSFYNNEISEKSEIFDDQFSVERPDGSNFTLKIRSTKLEDSAMYFCASSESSSGRYEQFFGPGTRLTVL.

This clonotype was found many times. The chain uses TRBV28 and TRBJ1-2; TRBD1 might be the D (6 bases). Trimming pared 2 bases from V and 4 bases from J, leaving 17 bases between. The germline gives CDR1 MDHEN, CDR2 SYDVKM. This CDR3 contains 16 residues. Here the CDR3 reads CASSLLSGDTFYGYTF. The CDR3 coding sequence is TGTGCCAGCAGTTTACTCAGCGGGGACACCTTCTATGGCTACACCTTC.

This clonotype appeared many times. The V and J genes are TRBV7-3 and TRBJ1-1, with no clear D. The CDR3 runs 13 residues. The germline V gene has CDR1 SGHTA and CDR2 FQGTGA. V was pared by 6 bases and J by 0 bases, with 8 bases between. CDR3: CASRAQMNTEAFF. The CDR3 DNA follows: TGTGCCAGCAGGGCCCAGATGAACACTGAAGCTTTCTTT.

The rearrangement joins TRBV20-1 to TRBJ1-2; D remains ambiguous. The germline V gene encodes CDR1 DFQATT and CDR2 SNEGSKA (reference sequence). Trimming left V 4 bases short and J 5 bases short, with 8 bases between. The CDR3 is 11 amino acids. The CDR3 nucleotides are TGCAGTGCTATCCTAGATTATGGCTACACCTTC. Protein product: CSAILDYGYTF.

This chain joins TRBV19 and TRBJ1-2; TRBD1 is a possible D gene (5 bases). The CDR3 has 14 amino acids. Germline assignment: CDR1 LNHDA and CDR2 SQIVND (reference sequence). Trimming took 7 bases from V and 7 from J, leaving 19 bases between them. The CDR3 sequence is CASTHSGTAFGYTF. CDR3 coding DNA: TGTGCCAGTACCCATTCCGGGACTGCGTTTGGCTACACCTTC.

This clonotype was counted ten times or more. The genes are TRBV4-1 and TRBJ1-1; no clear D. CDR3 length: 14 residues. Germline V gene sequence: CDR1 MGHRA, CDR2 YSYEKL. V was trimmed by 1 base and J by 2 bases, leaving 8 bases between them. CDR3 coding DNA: TGCGCCAGCAGCCAAGTAGACGGAAACACTGAAGCTTTCTTT. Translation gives CASSQVDGNTEAFF.

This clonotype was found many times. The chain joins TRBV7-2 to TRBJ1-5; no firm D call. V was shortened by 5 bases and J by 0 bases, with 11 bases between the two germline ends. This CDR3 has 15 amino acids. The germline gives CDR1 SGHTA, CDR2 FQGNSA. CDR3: CASSTDMDSNQPQHF. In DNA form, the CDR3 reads TGTGCCAGCAGCACAGACATGGATAGCAATCAGCCCCAGCATTTT.

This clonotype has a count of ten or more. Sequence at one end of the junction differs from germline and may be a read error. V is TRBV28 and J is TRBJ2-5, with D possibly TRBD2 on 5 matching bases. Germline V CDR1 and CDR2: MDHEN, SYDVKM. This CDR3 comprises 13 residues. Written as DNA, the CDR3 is TGTGCCAGTAGTTCAAGGACTGGGGAGACCCAGTACTTC. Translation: CASSSRTGETQYF. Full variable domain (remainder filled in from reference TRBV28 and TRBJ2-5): DVKVTQSSRYLVKRTGEKVFLECVQDMDHENMFWYRQDPGLGLRLIYFSYDVKMKEKGDIPEGYSVSREKKERFSLILESASTNQTSMYLCASSSRTGETQYFGPGTRLLVL.

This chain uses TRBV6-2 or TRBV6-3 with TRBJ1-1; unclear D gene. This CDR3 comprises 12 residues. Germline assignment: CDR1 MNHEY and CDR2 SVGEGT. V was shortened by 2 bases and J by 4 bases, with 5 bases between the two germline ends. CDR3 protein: CASSYPLTEAFF. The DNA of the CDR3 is TGTGCCAGCAGTTACCCTCTCACTGAAGCTTTCTTT.

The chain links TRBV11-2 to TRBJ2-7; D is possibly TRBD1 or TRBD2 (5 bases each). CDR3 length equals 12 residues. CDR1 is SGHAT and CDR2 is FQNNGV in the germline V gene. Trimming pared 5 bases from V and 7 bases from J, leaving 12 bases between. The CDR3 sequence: CASSAGRSEQYF. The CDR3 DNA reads TGTGCCAGCAGCGCAGGGAGAAGTGAGCAGTACTTC.

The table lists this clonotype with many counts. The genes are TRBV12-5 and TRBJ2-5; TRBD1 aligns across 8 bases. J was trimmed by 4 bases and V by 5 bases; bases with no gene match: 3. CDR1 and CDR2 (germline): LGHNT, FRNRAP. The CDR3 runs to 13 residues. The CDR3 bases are TGTGCTAGTGGTCTTACAGGGGGAGAGACCCAGTACTTC. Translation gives CASGLTGGETQYF.

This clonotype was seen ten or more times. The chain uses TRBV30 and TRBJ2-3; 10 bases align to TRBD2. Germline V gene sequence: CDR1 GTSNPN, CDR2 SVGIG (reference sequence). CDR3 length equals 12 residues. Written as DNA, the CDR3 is TGTGCTAAAGCGGGAGGGGCCGATACGCAGTATTTT. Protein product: CAKAGGADTQYF.

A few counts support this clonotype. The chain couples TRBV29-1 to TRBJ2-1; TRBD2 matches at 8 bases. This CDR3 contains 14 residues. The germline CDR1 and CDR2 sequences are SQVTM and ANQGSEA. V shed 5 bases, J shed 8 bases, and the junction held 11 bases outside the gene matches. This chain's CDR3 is CSVIPGGPPDEQFF. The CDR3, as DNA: TGCAGCGTTATCCCGGGAGGGCCCCCCGATGAGCAGTTCTTC.

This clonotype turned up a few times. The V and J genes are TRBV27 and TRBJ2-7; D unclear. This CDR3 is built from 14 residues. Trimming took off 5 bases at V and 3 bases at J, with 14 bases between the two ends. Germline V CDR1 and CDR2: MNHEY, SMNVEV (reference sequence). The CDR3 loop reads CASSNIFTRYEQYF. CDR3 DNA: TGTGCCAGCAGTAACATATTTACGCGCTACGAGCAGTACTTC.

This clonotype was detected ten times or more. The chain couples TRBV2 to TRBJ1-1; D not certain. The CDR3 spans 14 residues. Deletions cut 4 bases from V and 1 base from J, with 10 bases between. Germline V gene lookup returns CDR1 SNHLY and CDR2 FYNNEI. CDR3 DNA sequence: TGTGCCAGCAGTGGTCGGGCAGCGAACACTGAAGCTTTCTTT. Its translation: CASSGRAANTEAFF.